This T cell receptor (beta chain) was recovered during a study of blood T cell repertoires in COVID-19. For the study at large: The cDNA or gDNA used as material had been derived from T cells, B-cell-depleted T cells, or PBMCs.

Assay used: immunoSEQ multiplex PCR; TCRdb lists only in-frame clones, some missing. This repertoire shows a few hundred thousand clones, around 91% found once; its top ten account for over 12%. Germline values: CDR1 SGHRS, CDR2 YFSETQ. Trimming pared 4 bases from V and 3 bases from J, leaving 12 bases between. The CDR3 extends over 14 amino acids. Participants came from 20 to 25 US areas, aged about 18 to 95 years. This clone occurred a few times. The receptor was isolated from a man in his thirties or forties who had been exposed to COVID-19. The sequenced sample was PBMCs or T cells enriched from blood (not recorded which). The chain couples TRBV5-1 to TRBJ2-3; weak D call: TRBD2 (7 bases). This CDR3 reads CASSRAGTTDTQYF. CDR3 sequence (DNA): TGCGCCAGCAGCCGAGCGGGGACAACAGATACGCAGTATTTT.